This TCR beta chain was identified in a study of control samples from healthy donors and cancer patients. V was cut by 5 bases and J by 3 bases, with 16 bases left in between. The CDR3 sequence is 15 residues long. Germline assignment: CDR1 MDHEN and CDR2 SYDVKM. This table comes from immunoSEQ multiplex PCR, and its TCRdb copy is limited to in-frame clones, with some not included. The data contain over 100,000 clones, around 92% of them singletons. The receptor was derived from a woman in her forties or fifties in good health. The specimen sequenced was blood. The chain carries TRBV28 and TRBJ1-1, with a weak D call TRBD1 (5 bases). The CDR3 region has the DNA TGTGCCAGCAGTGAACCAGGGAGGGTGGACACTGAAGCTTTCTTT. Translated, it gives CASSEPGRVDTEAFF. The whole variable domain, remainder taken from reference TRBV28 and TRBJ1-1, is DVKVTQSSRYLVKRTGEKVFLECVQDMDHENMFWYRQDPGLGLRLIYFSYDVKMKEKGDIPEGYSVSREKKERFSLILESASTNQTSMYLCASSEPGRVDTEAFFGQGTRLTVV.